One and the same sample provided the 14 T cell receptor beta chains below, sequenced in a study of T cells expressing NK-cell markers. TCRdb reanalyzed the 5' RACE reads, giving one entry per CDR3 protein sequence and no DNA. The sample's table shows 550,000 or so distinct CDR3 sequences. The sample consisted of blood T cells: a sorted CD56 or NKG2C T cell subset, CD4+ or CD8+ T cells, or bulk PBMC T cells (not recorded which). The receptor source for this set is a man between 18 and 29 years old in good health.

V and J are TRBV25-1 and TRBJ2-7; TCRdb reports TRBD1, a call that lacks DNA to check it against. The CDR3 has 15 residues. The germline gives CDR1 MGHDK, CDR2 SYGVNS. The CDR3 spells CASSEPGTSAYEQYF.

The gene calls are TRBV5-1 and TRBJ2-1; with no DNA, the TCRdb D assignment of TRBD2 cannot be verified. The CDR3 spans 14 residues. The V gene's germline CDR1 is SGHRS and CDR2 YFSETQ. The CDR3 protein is CASSSVKGPNEQFF.

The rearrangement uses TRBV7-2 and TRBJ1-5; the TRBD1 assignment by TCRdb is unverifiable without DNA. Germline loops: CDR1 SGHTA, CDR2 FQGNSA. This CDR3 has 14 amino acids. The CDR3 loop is CASSLIGVGGPQHF.

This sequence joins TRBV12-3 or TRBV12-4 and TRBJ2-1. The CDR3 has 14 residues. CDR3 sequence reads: CASKPRSSYNEQFF.

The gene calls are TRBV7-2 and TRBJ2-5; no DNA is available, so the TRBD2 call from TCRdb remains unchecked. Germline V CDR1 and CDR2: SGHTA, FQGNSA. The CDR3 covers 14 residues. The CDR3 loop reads CASSLTSAQETQYF.

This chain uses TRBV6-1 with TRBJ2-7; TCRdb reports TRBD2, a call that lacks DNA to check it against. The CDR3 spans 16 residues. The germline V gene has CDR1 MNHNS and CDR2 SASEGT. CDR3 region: CASSGLAGLRRYEQYF.

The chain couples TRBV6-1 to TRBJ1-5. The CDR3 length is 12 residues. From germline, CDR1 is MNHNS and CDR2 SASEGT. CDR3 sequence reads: CASSAIHQPQHF.

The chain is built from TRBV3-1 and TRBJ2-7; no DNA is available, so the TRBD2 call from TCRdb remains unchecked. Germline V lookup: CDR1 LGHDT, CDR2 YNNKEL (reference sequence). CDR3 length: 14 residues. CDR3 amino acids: CASRRLAEVCEQYF.

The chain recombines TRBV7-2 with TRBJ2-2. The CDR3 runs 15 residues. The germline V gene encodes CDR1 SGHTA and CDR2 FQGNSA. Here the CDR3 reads CASSLEGTNTGELFF. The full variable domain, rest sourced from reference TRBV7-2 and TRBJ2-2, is GAGVSQSPSNKVTEKGKDVELRCDPISGHTALYWYRQSLGQGLEFLIYFQGNSAPDKSGLPSDRFSAERTGGSVSTLTIQRTQQEDSAVYLCASSLEGTNTGELFFGEGSRLTVL.

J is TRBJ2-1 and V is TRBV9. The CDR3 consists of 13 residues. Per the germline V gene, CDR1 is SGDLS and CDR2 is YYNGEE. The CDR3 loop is CASSAFLNNEQFF.

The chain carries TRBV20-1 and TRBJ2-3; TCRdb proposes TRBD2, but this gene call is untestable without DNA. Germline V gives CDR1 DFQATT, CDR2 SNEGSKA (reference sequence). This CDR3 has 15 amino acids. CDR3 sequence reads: CSATTGTRGTDTQYF.

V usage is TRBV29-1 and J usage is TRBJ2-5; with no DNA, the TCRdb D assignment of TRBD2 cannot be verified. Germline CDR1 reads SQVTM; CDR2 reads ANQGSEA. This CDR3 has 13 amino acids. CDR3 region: CSVGTSVQETQYF.

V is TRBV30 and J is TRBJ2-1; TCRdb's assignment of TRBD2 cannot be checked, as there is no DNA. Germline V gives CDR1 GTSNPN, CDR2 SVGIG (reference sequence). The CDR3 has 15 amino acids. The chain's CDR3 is CAWSLGSSRYNEQFF.

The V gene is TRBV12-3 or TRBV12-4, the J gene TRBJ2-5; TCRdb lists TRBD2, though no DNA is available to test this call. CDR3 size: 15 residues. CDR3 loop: CASRGFSGGQETQYF.